The present entry profiles one TCR beta chain with its context. Its antigen is undetermined. This sample is part of a study of T cells in narcolepsy. This CDR3 has 13 residues. Germline V gene sequence: CDR1 SGDLS, CDR2 YYNGEE. With 0 bases removed from V and 2 bases from J, the gap between germline ends came to 5 bases. Assay: immunoSEQ multiplex PCR; the TCRdb copy retains only in-frame clones and omits some. The top ten clones hold 0.71% of a sample with around 27,000 clones, around 83% of them seen once. Study-level findings and limits: Comparing one patient's CSF and blood CD4+ clonotypes highlighted HCRT- and TRIB2-specific autoreactive clonotypes.

Material: CD45RA- memory CD4+ T cells from PBMCs. This sequence originates from a human donor with narcolepsy. The chain combines TRBV9 with TRBJ2-5; no reliable D call. The CDR3 sequence is CASSVGVQETQYF. CDR3 in DNA: TGTGCCAGCAGCGTAGGGGTTCAAGAGACCCAGTACTTC. Full variable domain (rest looked up from reference TRBV9 and TRBJ2-5): DSGVTQTPKHLITATGQRVTLRCSPRSGDLSVYWYQQSLDQGLQFLIQYYNGEERAKGNILERFSAQQFPDLHSELNLSSLELGDSALYFCASSVGVQETQYFGPGTRLLVL.